A few counts support the clone carrying this T cell receptor beta chain. The antigen remains unidentified. The entry originates in a study of CD8+CD57+ T cells in acquired aplastic anemia. Study in general: DNA per sorted CD4+ or CD8+ sample ranged about 0.17 to 30 ug, averaging roughly 3.2 ug. Approximately 11 million reads were obtained on average for healthy donor CD4+ cells.

Germline V CDR1 and CDR2: SNHLY, FYNNEI. Trimming removed 6 bases at V and 0 bases at J, with 14 bases between. This CDR3 is built from 15 residues. Broader study findings: Levels of CD8+ Simpson's diversity were not significantly distinct in patients versus controls.

Profiling of TCR beta VDJ combinations and CDR3 sequences used genomic DNA as template. TCRdb redid the calling of the reads with MiXCR, one entry per CDR3 protein. Seen here are about 220,000 distinct CDR3 sequences, 34% observed once, and the top ten hold 1.1%. This sequence was found in a human donor in good health, serving as a control. The specimen sequenced was sorted CD4+, CD8+, or CD8+CD57+ T cells (not recorded which) from PBMCs. The V and J genes are TRBV2 and TRBJ1-1, with D hard to call. This CDR3 is CASRERWGLNTEAFF. The CDR3 region has the DNA TGTGCCAGCAGGGAAAGATGGGGTCTGAACACTGAAGCTTTCTTT. Drawing the rest from reference TRBV2 and TRBJ1-1, the complete variable domain is EPEVTQTPSHQVTQMGQEVILRCVPISNHLYFYWYRQILGQKVEFLVSFYNNEISEKSEIFDDQFSVERPDGSNFTLKIRSTKLEDSAMYFCASRERWGLNTEAFFGQGTRLTVV.